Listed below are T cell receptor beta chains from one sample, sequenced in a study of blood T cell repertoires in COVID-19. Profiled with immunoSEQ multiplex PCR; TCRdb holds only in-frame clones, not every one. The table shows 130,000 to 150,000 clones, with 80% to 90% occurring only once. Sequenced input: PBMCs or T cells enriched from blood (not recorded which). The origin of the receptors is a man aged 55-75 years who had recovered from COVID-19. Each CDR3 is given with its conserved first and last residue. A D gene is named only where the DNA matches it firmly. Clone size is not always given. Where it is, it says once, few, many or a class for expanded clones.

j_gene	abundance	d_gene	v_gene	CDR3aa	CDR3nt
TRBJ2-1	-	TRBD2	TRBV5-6	CASSLLRSGGASEQFF	TGTGCCAGCAGCTTGCTACGTAGCGGGGGGGCTAGTGAGCAGTTCTTC
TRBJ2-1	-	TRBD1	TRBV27	CASSFFGQGAWNEQFF	TGTGCCAGCAGTTTTTTCGGACAGGGGGCGTGGAATGAGCAGTTCTTC
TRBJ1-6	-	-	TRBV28	CASSSGQYNSPLHF	TGTGCCAGCAGCTCGGGACAATATAATTCACCCCTCCACTTT
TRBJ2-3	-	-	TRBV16	CASSQRADTQYF	TGTGCCAGCAGCCAGAGGGCAGATACGCAGTATTTT
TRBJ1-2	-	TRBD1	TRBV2	CASSEQGAGYTF	TGTGCCAGCAGTGAACAGGGGGCCGGCTACACCTTC
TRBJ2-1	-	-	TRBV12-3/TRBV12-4	CASTGGEQFF	TGTGCCAGCACCGGTGGTGAGCAGTTCTTC
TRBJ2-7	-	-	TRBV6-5	CASNNGAYEQYF	TGTGCCAGCAATAACGGGGCCTACGAGCAGTACTTC
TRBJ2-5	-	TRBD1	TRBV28	CASSYLRDRVETQYF	TGTGCCAGCAGTTACCTCCGGGACAGGGTAGAGACCCAGTACTTC
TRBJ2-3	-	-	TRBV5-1	CASTRGGSTDTQYF	TGCGCCAGCACCCGAGGCGGTTCCACAGATACGCAGTATTTT
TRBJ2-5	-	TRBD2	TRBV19	CASQLAGGPGETQYF	TGTGCCAGTCAATTAGCGGGAGGGCCGGGGGAGACCCAGTACTTC
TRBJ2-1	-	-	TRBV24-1	CATSDWDFSSYNEQFF	TGTGCCACCAGTGACTGGGACTTTAGCTCCTACAATGAGCAGTTCTTC
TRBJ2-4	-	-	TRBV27	CASGGSLAKNIQYF	TGTGCCAGCGGCGGGTCGTTAGCCAAAAACATTCAGTACTTC
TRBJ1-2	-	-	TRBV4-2	CASSQGEGQGGGYTF	TGTGCCAGCAGCCAAGGAGAAGGGCAGGGCGGAGGCTACACCTTC
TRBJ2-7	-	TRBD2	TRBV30	CAWSSTSGRASYEQYF	TGTGCCTGGAGTTCGACTAGCGGGAGGGCCAGCTACGAGCAGTACTTC
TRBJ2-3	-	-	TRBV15	CATSRDEDTQYF	TGTGCCACCAGCAGAGACGAGGATACGCAGTATTTT
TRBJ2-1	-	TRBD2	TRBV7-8	CASSLVGGLGALGEQFF	TGTGCCAGCAGCTTAGTCGGGGGACTAGGAGCTCTCGGGGAGCAGTTCTTC
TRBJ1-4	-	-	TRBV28	CASRGQGEEKLFF	TGTGCCAGCAGGGGGCAGGGTGAGGAAAAACTGTTTTTT
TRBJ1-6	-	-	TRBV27	CASSFRGTNRVSLHNSPLHF	TGTGCCAGCAGTTTTAGGGGGACCAACAGGGTGTCCCTTCATAATTCACCCCTCCACTTT
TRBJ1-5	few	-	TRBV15	CATNMGAENQPQHF	TGTGCCACAAATATGGGGGCGGAGAATCAGCCCCAGCATTTT
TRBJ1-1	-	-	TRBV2	CASSYRVENTEAFF	TGTGCCAGCAGTTACAGGGTGGAGAACACTGAAGCTTTCTTT
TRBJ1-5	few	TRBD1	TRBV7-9	CASSLAGGYQPQHF	TGTGCCAGCAGCTTGGCAGGGGGCTATCAGCCCCAGCATTTT
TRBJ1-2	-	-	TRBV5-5	CASSLSVNYGYTF	TGTGCCAGCAGCTTGTCAGTTAACTATGGCTACACCTTC
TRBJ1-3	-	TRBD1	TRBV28	CASSWVTGAGNTIYF	TGTGCCAGCAGTTGGGTTACAGGGGCTGGAAACACCATATATTTT
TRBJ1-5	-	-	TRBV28	CASSSGLRGGGQPQHF	TGTGCCAGCAGTTCCGGTCTTAGGGGCGGCGGTCAGCCCCAGCATTTT
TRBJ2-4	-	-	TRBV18	CASSPPGQENIQYF	TGTGCCAGCTCACCACCGGGACAAGAAAACATTCAGTACTTC
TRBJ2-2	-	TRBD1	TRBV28	CASRIDRVAGELFF	TGTGCCAGCAGAATCGACAGGGTAGCCGGGGAGCTGTTTTTT
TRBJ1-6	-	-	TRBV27	CASRTDRFGSPLHF	TGTGCCAGCAGGACGGACAGATTCGGTTCACCCCTCCACTTT
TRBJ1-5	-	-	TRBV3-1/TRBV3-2	CASSQAGSHQPQHF	TGTGCCAGCAGCCAAGCGGGGAGTCATCAGCCCCAGCATTTT
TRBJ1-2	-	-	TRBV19	CASSILNGQGLYTF	TGTGCCAGTAGTATTTTGAATGGGCAGGGCCTCTACACCTTC
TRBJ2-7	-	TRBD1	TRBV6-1	CASSEWDGQGDYEQYF	TGTGCCAGCAGTGAATGGGATGGACAGGGAGACTACGAGCAGTACTTC
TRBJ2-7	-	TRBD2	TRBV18	CASSPRLAGYYEQYF	TGTGCCAGCTCGCCCAGACTAGCGGGATATTACGAGCAGTACTTC
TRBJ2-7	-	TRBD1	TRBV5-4	CASSLRQGQTYEQYF	TGTGCCAGCAGCTTGCGACAGGGGCAAACCTACGAGCAGTACTTC
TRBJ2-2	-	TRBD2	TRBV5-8	CASSLGETSGSSTGELFF	TGTGCCAGCAGCTTGGGGGAGACTAGCGGGAGTAGCACCGGGGAGCTGTTTTTT
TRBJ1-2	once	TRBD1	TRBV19	CASTRDRVGGYTF	TGTGCCAGTACCCGCGACAGGGTTGGAGGCTACACCTTC
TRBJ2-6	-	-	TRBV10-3	CAISELGVRSSGANVLTF	TGTGCCATCAGTGAGTTAGGGGTGCGTTCCTCTGGGGCCAACGTCCTGACTTTC
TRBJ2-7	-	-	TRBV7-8	CASSFDLPAYEQYF	TGTGCCAGCAGCTTTGACTTACCAGCCTACGAGCAGTACTTC
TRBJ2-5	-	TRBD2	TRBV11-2	CASSFSWLAGEETQYF	TGTGCCAGCAGCTTTAGTTGGCTAGCGGGGGAAGAGACCCAGTACTTC
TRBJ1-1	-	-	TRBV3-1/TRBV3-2	CASSPLDRFEAFF	TGTGCCAGCAGCCCCCTGGACAGATTTGAAGCTTTCTTT
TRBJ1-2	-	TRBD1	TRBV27	CASSKNRGQDSNYGYTF	TGTGCCAGCAGTAAAAACAGGGGGCAGGACTCTAACTATGGCTACACCTTC
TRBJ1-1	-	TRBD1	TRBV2	CASSRQGNTEAFF	TGTGCCAGCAGCCGACAGGGGAACACTGAAGCTTTCTTT
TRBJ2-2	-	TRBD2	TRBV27	CASSILAGTGELFF	TGTGCCAGCAGTATACTAGCGGGAACTGGGGAGCTGTTTTTT
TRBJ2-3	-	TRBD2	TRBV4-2	CASSQDRLAGVSDTQYF	TGTGCCAGCAGCCAAGATAGGCTAGCGGGGGTCTCAGATACGCAGTATTTT
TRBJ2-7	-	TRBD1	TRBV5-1	CASSAGQGEVNEQYF	TGCGCCAGCAGCGCAGGACAGGGAGAAGTAAACGAGCAGTACTTC
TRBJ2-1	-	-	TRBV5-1	CASSTEGAPRNEQFF	TGCGCCAGTTCCACGGAGGGGGCACCCAGGAATGAGCAGTTCTTC